This T cell receptor (beta chain) came from a study of cytomegalovirus exposure and HLA in healthy donors. 13 Jbeta primers and 60 Vbeta primers were used for the PCR. This table comes from immunoSEQ multiplex PCR, and its TCRdb copy is limited to in-frame clones, with some not included. The sample holds roughly 100,000 clones. The CDR3 loop spans 14 amino acids. CDR1 and CDR2 from the germline V gene are MNHEY and SMNVEV (reference sequence). Trimming took 2 bases from V and 4 from J, leaving 11 bases between them. The TCR originated in a man aged 50 to 59 in good health and CMV-seropositive. The sample was PBMCs. The chain uses TRBV27 and TRBJ1-1; TRBD1 is a possible D gene (5 bases). CDR3 loop: CASSLGGAGTEAFF. In DNA, the CDR3 is TGTGCCAGCAGTTTAGGTGGGGCCGGCACTGAAGCTTTCTTT.